The 6 T cell receptor beta chains presented below share a single source sample, sequenced in a study of CD8+ T cells in alopecia areata. The treatment denotes: oral pan-JAK inhibitor, 5-10 mg twice daily. cDNA reverse transcribed from extracted RNA served as the sequencing template. Sequenced by immunoSEQ multiplex PCR; TCRdb stores in-frame clones only, minus some. The table includes 250,000 to 350,000 clones, about three fifths detected once. Source: CD4+ T cells sorted from blood, taken around week 54, from a patient treated with tofacitinib. These receptors were obtained from a human donor with alopecia areata.

The CDR3 reads CSGARGTDTQYF. CDR3 DNA: TGCAGCGGCGCCAGGGGCACAGATACGCAGTATTTT. This chain links TRBV29-1 with TRBJ2-3; weak D call: TRBD1 (5 bases). Germline V gene lookup returns CDR1 SQVTM and CDR2 ANQGSEA. The V end lost 7 bases, the J end lost 1 base, and 9 bases lay between the germline ends. The CDR3 extends over 12 amino acids.

The genes are TRBV9 and TRBJ2-7, with D maybe TRBD1 (6 bases). V lost 2 bases and J lost 0, with 6 bases in between. The CDR3 covers 13 residues. Germline-derived CDR1 and CDR2 are SGDLS and YYNGEE. The CDR3 DNA sequence: TGTGCCAGCAGCGTGGACAGCTCCTACGAGCAGTACTTC. Encoded protein: CASSVDSSYEQYF.

The J gene is TRBJ1-1, the V gene TRBV7-2; a possible D gene is TRBD1 (6 bases). Trimming pared 5 bases from V and 6 bases from J, leaving 19 bases between. Germline values: CDR1 SGHTA, CDR2 FQGNSA. The CDR3 spans 15 residues. This CDR3 reads CASSDPGQLSPEAFF. CDR3 sequence (DNA): TGTGCCAGCAGCGATCCCGGACAGCTAAGCCCTGAAGCTTTCTTT.

The V and J genes are TRBV29-1 and TRBJ2-5; 13 bases are shared with TRBD2. This CDR3 has 14 amino acids. With 4 bases clipped from V and 5 bases from J, the junction kept 4 bases outside the gene matches. Germline V gene lookup returns CDR1 SQVTM and CDR2 ANQGSEA. In DNA, the CDR3 is TGCAGCGTTGGACTAGCGGGGGGCCATGAGACCCAGTACTTC. It translates to CSVGLAGGHETQYF.

V is TRBV7-6 and J is TRBJ2-2; D possibly matches TRBD1 or TRBD2 (5 bases each). Germline lookup yields CDR1 SGHVS and CDR2 FNYEAQ. Trimming pared 5 bases from V and 1 base from J, leaving 17 bases between. The CDR3 has 17 amino acids. CDR3 amino acids: CASSPPSGRVNTGELFF. The DNA for the CDR3 is TGTGCCAGCAGCCCACCCTCGGGACGGGTGAACACCGGGGAGCTGTTTTTT.

Concerning this clone itself: Other nucleotide sequences from this sample produce the same CDR3. The chain has TRBV29-1 and TRBJ1-2; D not resolved. V lost 4 bases and J lost 2, with 5 bases in between. Looked up from germline, CDR1 is SQVTM and CDR2 is ANQGSEA. CDR3 length equals 11 residues. CDR3 loop: CSVGRNYGYTF. The CDR3, as DNA: TGCAGCGTTGGGCGGAACTATGGCTACACCTTC.